Listed here are 11 T cell receptor beta chains from one sample, sequenced in a study of shared clonotypes between healthy human individuals. Repertoires were generated with immunoSEQ multiplex PCR, while TCRdb's copy carries only in-frame clones and drops some. The sample records roughly 1,100,000 clones, 70% to 80% being singletons. Sequencing used memory CD4+ T cells sorted from blood. As for subset: CD45RA-negative fraction. These receptors were taken from a young man in good health.

V gene TRBV7-2 combines with J gene TRBJ2-7, with 9 bases identical to TRBD1. Germline CDR1 and CDR2: SGHTA and FQGNSA. CDR3 length equals 15 residues. V dropped 6 bases and J dropped 2; count of bases not matched to a gene: 8. This CDR3 reads CASSPGQGRPYEQYF. The CDR3 nucleotides read TGTGCCAGCAGTCCGGGACAGGGACGACCCTACGAGCAGTACTTC.

This chain uses TRBV9 with TRBJ2-1; 7 bases agree with TRBD2. This CDR3 comprises 17 residues. Germline CDR1 reads SGDLS; CDR2 reads YYNGEE. Trimming cost V 3 bases and J 4 bases; bases outside gene matches: 13. CDR3 region: CASSETGGGAGYNEQFF. The CDR3, as DNA: TGTGCCAGCAGCGAGACGGGGGGAGGCGCGGGTTACAATGAGCAGTTCTTC.

Details on this clone: The same CDR3 arises from other DNA sequences in this sample as well. The chain carries TRBV30 and TRBJ2-5; a possible D gene is TRBD2 (5 bases). The CDR3 has 12 residues. The germline V gene has CDR1 GTSNPN and CDR2 SVGIG (reference sequence). Trimming pared 2 bases from V and 5 bases from J, leaving 9 bases between. In DNA form, the CDR3 reads TGTGCCTGGAGTTCATCGGGGGAGACCCAGTACTTC. This codes for CAWSSSGETQYF.

The J gene is TRBJ2-7, the V gene TRBV5-1; 11 bases align to TRBD1. Looked up from germline, CDR1 is SGHRS and CDR2 is YFSETQ. V lost 7 bases, J lost 2 bases, and 14 bases stayed unmatched. This CDR3 region has 17 residues. DNA of the CDR3: TGCGCCAGCGGCCCCAGTACCTCGGGACAGGGGGCCTACGAGCAGTACTTC. This gives the protein CASGPSTSGQGAYEQYF.

V and J are TRBV7-9 and TRBJ2-1; D ambiguous. Germline-derived CDR1 and CDR2 are SEHNR and FQNEAQ (reference sequence). The germline V and J ends were trimmed by 5 bases and 0 bases, with 23 bases remaining between them. The CDR3 has 19 amino acids. CDR3: CASSQRRAATSSSYNEQFF. DNA for the CDR3: TGTGCCAGCAGCCAACGAAGGGCGGCCACGTCGAGCTCCTACAATGAGCAGTTCTTC.

The chain carries TRBV9 and TRBJ2-7; the D is unclear. Looked up from germline, CDR1 is SGDLS and CDR2 is YYNGEE. The CDR3 covers 14 residues. V lost 0 bases and J 0 bases, leaving 7 bases between the germline ends. The CDR3 sequence: CASSVAAGSYEQYF. The CDR3 region has the DNA TGTGCCAGCAGCGTAGCGGCAGGCTCCTACGAGCAGTACTTC.

A remark on this clone: One end of the junction varies from germline; a read error may be responsible. The genes are TRBV6-6 and TRBJ1-2, with no clear D. The germline CDR1 and CDR2 sequences are MNHNY and SVGAGI (reference sequence). CDR3 length equals 15 residues. This chain's CDR3 is CASIYEGGGNYGYTF. The CDR3 DNA is TGTGCCAGCATTTACGAGGGAGGTGGGAACTATGGCTACACCTTC.

V gene TRBV18 combines with J gene TRBJ1-1, with 10 bases fitting TRBD1. The V segment lost 0 bases and the J segment 2 bases; nucleotides outside the gene matches: 6. Germline V CDR1 and CDR2: KGHSH, LQKENI. CDR3 length equals 17 residues. CDR3 region: CASSPPGQGTTNTEAFF. CDR3 nucleotides: TGTGCCAGCTCACCACCGGGACAGGGGACGACCAACACTGAAGCTTTCTTT. Full variable domain (missing parts from reference TRBV18 and TRBJ1-1): NAGVMQNPRHLVRRRGQEARLRCSPMKGHSHVYWYRQLPEEGLKFMVYLQKENIIDESGMPKERFSAEFPKEGPSILRIQQVVRGDSAAYFCASSPPGQGTTNTEAFFGQGTRLTVV.

The chain carries TRBV6-5 and TRBJ2-7; either TRBD1 or TRBD2 may supply D (5 bases each). V shed 10 bases and J shed 7 bases, with 20 bases lying between them. This CDR3 is 13 amino acids long. Germline V lookup: CDR1 MNHEY, CDR2 SVGAGI. The CDR3 DNA reads TGTGCCACCTTCCGGGACGGTGGGTTTGAGCAGTACTTC. Amino acids: CATFRDGGFEQYF.

This chain's CDR3 is CASSPAGTEQYF. The DNA of the CDR3 is TGTGCCAGCTCACCGGCAGGGACCGAGCAGTACTTC. The chain carries TRBV18 and TRBJ2-7, with D tentatively TRBD1 or TRBD2 (5 bases each). Trimming shortened V by 3 bases and J by 6 bases, and 9 bases separated the two germline ends. The germline CDR1 and CDR2 sequences are KGHSH and LQKENI. The CDR3 sequence is 12 residues long.

This clone has just one count. This chain joins TRBV4-2 and TRBJ1-2; D is possibly TRBD1 (6 bases). This CDR3 region has 17 residues. V shed 1 base and J shed 4 bases, with 19 bases lying between them. Germline V lookup: CDR1 LGHNA, CDR2 YNFKEQ. The CDR3: CASSQADSGVVGYGYTF. The CDR3 DNA reads TGTGCCAGCAGCCAAGCGGATTCAGGGGTCGTAGGCTATGGCTACACCTTC.